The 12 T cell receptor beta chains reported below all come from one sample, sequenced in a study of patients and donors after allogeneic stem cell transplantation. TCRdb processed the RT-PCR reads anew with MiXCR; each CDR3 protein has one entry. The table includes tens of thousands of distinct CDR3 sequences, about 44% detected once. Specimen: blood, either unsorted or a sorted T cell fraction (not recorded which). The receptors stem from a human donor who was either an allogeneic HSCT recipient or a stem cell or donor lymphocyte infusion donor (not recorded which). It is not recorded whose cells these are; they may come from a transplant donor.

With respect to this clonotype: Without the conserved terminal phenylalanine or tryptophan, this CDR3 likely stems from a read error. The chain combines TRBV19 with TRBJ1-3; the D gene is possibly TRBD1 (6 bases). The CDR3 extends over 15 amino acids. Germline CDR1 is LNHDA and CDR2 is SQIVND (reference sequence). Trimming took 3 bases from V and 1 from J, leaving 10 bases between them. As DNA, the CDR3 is TGTGCCAGTAGTATTGCGGGGGCTTCTGGAAACACCATATATTTG. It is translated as CASSIAGASGNTIYL.

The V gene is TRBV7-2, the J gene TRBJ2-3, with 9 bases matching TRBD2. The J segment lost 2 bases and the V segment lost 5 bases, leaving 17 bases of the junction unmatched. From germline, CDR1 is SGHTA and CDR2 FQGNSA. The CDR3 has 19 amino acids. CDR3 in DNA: TGTGCCAGCAGCCCCCGGCGGGCTAGCGGGATCGGAATCACAGATACGCAGTATTTT. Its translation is CASSPRRASGIGITDTQYF.

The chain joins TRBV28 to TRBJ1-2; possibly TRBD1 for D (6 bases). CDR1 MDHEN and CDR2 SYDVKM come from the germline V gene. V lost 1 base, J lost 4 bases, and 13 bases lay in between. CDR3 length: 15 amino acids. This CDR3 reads CASSLFAGASYGYTF. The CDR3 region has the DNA TGTGCCAGCAGTTTATTTGCGGGGGCGAGCTATGGCTACACCTTC.

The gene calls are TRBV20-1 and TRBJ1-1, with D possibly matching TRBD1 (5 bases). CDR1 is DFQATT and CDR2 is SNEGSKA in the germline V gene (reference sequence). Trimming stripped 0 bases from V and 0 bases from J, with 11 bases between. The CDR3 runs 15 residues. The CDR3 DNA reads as TGCAGTGCTAGAGACCCGACAGCAATGAACACTGAAGCTTTCTTT. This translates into CSARDPTAMNTEAFF.

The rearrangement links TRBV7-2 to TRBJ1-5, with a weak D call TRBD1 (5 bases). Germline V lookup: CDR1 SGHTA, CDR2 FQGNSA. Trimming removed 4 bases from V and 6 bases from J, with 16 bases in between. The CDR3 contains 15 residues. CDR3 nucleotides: TGTGCCAGCAGCTCTTATCAGGGAGGGCCTCAGCCCCAGCATTTT. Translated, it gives CASSSYQGGPQPQHF.

The CDR3 here is CAIRAGQDEKLFF. In nucleotides, the CDR3 is TGTGCCATCAGGGCGGGACAGGATGAAAAACTGTTTTTT. The chain carries TRBV10-3 and TRBJ1-4, with TRBD1 matching 8 bases. The CDR3 length is 13 residues. V lost 6 bases and J lost 6; bases outside the gene matches: 3. Germline V lookup: CDR1 ENHRY, CDR2 SYGVKD.

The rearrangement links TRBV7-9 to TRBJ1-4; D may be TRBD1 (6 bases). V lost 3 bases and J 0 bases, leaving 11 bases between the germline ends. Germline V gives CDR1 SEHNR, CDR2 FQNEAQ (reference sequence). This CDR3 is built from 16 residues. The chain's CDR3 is CASSFRTAATNEKLFF. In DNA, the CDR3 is TGTGCCAGCAGCTTCCGGACAGCTGCAACTAATGAAAAACTGTTTTTT.

CDR3 in DNA: TGTGCCAGCAGTCCTCCGGTTGGGGTTATGAACACTGAAGCTTTCTTT. It encodes CASSPPVGVMNTEAFF. V usage is TRBV12-3 or TRBV12-4 and J usage is TRBJ1-1; D remains ambiguous. The CDR3 extends over 16 amino acids. Between the trimmed V and J ends, which lost 5 bases and 0 bases, there was a span of 16 bases.

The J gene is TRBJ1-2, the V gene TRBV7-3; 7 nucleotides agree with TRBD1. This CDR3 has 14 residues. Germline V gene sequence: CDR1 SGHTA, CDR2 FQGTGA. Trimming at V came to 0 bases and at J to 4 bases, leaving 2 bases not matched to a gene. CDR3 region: CASSLTGGGYGYTF. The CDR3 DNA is TGTGCCAGCAGCTTAACAGGGGGCGGCTATGGCTACACCTTC.

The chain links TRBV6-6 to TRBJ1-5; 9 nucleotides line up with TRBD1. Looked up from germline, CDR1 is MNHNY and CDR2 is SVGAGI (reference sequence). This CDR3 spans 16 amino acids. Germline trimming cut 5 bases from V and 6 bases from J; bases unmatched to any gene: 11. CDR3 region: CASSTKRQGDGQPQHF. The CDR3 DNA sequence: TGTGCCAGCAGTACAAAGAGACAGGGGGATGGTCAGCCCCAGCATTTT.

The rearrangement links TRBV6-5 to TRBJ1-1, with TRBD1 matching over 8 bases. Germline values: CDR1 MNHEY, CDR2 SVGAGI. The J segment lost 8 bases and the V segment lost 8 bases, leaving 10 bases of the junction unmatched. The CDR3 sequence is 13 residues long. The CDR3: CASDPTGQGEAFF. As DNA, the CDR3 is TGTGCCAGCGATCCTACAGGACAGGGAGAAGCTTTCTTT.

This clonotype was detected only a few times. CDR3 loop: CSAAHLGQTNEKLFF. The CDR3 bases are TGCAGTGCCGCCCACCTAGGACAGACCAATGAAAAACTGTTTTTT. V gene TRBV20-1 combines with J gene TRBJ1-4, with D perhaps TRBD1 (6 bases). Per germline, CDR1 DFQATT and CDR2 SNEGSKA (reference sequence). This CDR3 is 15 amino acids long. The V end was cut by 6 bases, the J end by 5 bases, with 19 bases between.